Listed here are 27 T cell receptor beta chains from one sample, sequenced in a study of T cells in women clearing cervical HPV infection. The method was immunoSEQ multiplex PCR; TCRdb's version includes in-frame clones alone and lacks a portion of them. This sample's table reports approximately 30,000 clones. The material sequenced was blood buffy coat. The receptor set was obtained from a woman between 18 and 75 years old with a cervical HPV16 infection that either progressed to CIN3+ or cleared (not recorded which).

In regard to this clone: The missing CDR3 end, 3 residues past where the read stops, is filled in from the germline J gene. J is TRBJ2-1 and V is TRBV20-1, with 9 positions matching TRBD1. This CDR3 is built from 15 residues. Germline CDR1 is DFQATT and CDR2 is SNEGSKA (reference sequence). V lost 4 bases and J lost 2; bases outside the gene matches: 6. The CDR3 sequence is CSAITRDRAYNEQFF. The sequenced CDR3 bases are TGCAGTGCTATCACCCGGGACAGGGCCTACAATGAG.

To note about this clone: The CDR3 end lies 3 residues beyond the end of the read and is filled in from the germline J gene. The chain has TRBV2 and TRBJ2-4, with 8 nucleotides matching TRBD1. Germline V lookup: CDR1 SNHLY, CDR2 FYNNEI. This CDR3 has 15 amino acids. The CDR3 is CASSEVTGVEYGQYF. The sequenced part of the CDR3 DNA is TGTGCCAGCAGTGAAGTGACAGGGGTAGAGTATGGT.

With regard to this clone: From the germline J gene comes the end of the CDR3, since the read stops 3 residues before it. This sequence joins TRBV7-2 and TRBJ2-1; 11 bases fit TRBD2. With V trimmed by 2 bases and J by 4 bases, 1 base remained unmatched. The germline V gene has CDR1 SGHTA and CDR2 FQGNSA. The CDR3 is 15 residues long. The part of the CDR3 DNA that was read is TGTGCCAGCAGCTTACTAGCGGGGGGTTACAATGAG. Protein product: CASSLLAGGYNE. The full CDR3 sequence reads CASSLLAGGYNEQFF.

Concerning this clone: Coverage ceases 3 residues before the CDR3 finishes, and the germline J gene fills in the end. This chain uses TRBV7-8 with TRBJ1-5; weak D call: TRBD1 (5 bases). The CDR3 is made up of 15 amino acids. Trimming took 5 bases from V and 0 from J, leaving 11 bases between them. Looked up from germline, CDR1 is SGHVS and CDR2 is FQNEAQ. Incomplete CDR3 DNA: TGTGCCAGCAGCGCCTCAGGGTATAGCAATCAGCCC. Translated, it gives CASSASGYSNQP. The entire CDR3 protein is CASSASGYSNQPQHF.

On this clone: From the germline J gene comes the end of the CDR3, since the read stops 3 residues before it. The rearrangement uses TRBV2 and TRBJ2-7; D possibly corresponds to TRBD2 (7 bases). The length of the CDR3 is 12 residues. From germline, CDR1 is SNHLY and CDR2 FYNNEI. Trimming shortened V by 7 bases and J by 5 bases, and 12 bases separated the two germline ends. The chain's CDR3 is CASKRGRDEQYF. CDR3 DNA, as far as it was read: TGTGCCAGCAAAAGGGGGAGGGACGAG.

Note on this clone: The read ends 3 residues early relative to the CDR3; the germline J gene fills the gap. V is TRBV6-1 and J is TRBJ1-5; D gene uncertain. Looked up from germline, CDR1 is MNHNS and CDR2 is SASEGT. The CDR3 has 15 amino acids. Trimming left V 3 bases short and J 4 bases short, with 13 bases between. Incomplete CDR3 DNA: TGTGCCAGCAGTGAGGCAGGAGGGCGTAATCAGCCC. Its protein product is CASSEAGGRNQP. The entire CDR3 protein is CASSEAGGRNQPQHF.

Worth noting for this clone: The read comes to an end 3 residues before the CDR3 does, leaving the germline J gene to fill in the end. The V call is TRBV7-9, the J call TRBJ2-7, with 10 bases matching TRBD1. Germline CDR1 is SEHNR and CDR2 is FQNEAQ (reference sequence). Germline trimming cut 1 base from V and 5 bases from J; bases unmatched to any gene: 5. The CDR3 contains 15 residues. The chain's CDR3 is CASSLVGTGVHEQYF. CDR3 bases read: TGTGCCAGCAGCTTAGTCGGGACAGGGGTACACGAG.

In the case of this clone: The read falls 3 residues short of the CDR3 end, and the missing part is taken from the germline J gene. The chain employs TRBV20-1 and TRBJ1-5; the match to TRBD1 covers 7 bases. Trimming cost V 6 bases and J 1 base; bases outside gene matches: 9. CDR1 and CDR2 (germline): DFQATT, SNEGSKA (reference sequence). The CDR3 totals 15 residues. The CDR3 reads CSAPYLRGSNQPQHF. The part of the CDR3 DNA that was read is TGCAGTGCCCCATACCTCAGGGGGAGCAATCAGCCC.

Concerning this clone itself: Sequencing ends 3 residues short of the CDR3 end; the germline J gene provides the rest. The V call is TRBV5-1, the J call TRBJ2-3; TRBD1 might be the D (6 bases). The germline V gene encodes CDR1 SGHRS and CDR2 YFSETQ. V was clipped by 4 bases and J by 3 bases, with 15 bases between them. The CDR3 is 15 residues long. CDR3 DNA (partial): TGCGCCAGCAGCCAGGTGGGGGCGGCTACAGATACG. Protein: CASSQVGAATDT. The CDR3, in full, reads CASSQVGAATDTQYF.

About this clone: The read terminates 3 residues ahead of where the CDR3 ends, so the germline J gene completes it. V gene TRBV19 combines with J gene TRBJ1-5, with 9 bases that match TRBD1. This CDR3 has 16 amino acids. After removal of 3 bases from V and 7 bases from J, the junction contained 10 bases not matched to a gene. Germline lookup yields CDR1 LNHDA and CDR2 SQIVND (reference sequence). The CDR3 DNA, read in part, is TGTGCCAGTAGTATCCCCAAACAGGGGGCAGGCCAGCCC. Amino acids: CASSIPKQGAGQP. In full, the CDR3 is CASSIPKQGAGQPQHF.

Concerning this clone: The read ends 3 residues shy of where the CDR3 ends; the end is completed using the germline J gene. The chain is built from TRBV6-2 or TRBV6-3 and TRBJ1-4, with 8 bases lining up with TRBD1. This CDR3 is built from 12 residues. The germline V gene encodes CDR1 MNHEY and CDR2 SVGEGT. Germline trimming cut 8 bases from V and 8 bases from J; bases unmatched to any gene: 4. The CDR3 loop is CASGQGREKLFF. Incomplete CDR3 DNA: TGTGCCAGCGGACAGGGAAGGGAAAAA.

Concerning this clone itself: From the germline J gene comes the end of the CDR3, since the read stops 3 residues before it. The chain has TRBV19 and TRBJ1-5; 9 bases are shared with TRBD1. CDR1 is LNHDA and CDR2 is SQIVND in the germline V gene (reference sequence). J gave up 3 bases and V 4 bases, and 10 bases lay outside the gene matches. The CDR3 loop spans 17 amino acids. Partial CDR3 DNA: TGTGCCAGTAGTACCGGACAGGGGCAGACTGACAATCAGCCC. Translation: CASSTGQGQTDNQP. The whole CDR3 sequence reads CASSTGQGQTDNQPQHF.

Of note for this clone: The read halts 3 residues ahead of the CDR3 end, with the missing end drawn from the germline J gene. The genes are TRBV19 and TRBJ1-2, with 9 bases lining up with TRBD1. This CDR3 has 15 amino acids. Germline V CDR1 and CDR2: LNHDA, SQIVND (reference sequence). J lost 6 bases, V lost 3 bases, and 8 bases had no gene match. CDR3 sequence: CASSIDRGSSNGYTF. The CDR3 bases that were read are TGTGCCAGTAGTATCGACAGGGGGAGCTCTAATGGC.

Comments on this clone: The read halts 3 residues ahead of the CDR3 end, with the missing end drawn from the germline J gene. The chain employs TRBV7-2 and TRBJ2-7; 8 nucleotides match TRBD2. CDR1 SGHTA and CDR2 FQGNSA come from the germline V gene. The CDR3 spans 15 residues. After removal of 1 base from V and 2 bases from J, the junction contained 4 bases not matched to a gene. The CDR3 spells CASSLGSGKTYEQYF. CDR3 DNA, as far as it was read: TGTGCCAGCAGCTTAGGTAGCGGGAAAACCTACGAG.

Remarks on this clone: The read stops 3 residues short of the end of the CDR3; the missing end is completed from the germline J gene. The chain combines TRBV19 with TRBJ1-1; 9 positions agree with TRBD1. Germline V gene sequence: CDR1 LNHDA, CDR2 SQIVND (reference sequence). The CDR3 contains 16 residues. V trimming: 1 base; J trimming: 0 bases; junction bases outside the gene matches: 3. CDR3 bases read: TGTGCCAGTAGTATAGTCACAGGGGGCTTGAACACTGAA. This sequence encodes CASSIVTGGLNTE. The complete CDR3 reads CASSIVTGGLNTEAFF.

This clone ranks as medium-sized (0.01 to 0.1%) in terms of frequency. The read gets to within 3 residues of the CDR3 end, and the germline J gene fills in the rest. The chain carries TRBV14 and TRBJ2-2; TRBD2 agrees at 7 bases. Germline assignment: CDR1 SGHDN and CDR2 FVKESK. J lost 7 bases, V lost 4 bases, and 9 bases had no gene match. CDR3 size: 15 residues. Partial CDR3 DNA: TGTGCCAGCAGCCGTCGGGGGAGGGAAGACGGGGAG. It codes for CASSRRGREDGE. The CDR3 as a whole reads CASSRRGREDGELFF.

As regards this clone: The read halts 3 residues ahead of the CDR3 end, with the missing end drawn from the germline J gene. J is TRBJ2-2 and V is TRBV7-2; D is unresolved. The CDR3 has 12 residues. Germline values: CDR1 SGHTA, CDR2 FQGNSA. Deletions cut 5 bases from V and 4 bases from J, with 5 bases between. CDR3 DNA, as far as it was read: TGTGCCAGCAGCCGTGTCACCGGGGAG. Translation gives CASSRVTGE. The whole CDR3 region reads CASSRVTGELFF.

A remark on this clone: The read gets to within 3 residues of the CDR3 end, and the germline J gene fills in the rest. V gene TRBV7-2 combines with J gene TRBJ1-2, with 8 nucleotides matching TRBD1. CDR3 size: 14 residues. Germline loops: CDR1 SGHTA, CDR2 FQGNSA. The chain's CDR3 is CASSLRQGIDTYTF. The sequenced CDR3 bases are TGTGCCAGCAGCCTCCGACAGGGGATAGATACC.

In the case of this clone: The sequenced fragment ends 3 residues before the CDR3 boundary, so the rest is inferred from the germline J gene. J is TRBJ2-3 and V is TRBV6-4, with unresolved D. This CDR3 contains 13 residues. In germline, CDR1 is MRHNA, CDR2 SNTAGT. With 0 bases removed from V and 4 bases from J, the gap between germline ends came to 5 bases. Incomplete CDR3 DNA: TGTGCCAGCAGTGACTCGATAGCAGATACG. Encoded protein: CASSDSIADT. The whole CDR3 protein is CASSDSIADTQYF.

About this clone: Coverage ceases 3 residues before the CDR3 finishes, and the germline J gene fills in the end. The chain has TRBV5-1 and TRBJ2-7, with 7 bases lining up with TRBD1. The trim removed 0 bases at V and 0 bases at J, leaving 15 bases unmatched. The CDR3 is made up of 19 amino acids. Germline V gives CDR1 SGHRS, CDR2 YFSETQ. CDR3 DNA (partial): TGCGCCAGCAGCTTGGCCCGGACAGGCCGCAAAAACTTCTCCTACGAG. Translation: CASSLARTGRKNFSYE. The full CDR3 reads CASSLARTGRKNFSYEQYF.

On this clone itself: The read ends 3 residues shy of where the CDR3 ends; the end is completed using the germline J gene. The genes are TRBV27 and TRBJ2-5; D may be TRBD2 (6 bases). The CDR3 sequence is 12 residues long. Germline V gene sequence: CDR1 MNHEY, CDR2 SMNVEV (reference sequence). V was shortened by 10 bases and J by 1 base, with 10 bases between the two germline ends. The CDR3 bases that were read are TGTGCCACCCAGACTAGCCAAGAGACC. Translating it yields CATQTSQET. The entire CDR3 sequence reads CATQTSQETQYF.

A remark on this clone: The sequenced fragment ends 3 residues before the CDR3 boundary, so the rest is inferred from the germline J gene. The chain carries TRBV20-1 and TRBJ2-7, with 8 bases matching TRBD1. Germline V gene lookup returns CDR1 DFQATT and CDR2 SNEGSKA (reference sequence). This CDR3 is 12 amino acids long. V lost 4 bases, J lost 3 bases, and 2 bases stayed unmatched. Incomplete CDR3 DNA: TGCAGTGCTACAGGGGGCGGCTACGAG. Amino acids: CSATGGGYE. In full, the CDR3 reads CSATGGGYEQYF.

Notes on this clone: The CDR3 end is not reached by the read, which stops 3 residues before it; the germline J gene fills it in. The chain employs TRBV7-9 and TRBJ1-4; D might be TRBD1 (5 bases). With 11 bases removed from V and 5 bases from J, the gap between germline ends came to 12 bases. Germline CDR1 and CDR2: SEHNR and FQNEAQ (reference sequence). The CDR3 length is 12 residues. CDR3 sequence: CAGRQQNEKLFF. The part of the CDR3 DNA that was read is TGTGCCGGTCGACAGCAGAATGAAAAA.

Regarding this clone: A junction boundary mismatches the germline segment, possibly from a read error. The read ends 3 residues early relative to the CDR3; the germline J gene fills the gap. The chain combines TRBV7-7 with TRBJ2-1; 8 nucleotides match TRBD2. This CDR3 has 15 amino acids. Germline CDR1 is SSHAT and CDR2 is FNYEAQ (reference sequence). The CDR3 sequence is CASSLEAGGVNEQFF. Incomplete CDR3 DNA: TGTGCTAGCAGCTTAGAGGCGGGGGGAGTTAATGAG.

CDR3 region: CSASNGAGNQPQHF. The covered CDR3 bases are TGCAGCGCATCCAATGGGGCGGGGAATCAGCCC. The V call is TRBV29-1, the J call TRBJ1-5; tentatively, D is TRBD1 (5 bases). With the read ending 3 residues before the CDR3 end, the germline J gene is used to fill in that end. CDR3 size: 14 residues. Germline V CDR1 and CDR2: SQVTM, ANQGSEA. V shed 7 bases and J shed 4 bases, with 17 bases lying between them. The whole variable domain, remainder taken from reference TRBV29-1 and TRBJ1-5, is SAVISQKPSRDICQRGTSLTIQCQVDSQVTMMFWYRQQPGQSLTLIATANQGSEATYESGFVIDKFPISRPNLTFSTLTVSNMSPEDSSIYLCSASNGAGNQPQHFGDGTRLSIL.

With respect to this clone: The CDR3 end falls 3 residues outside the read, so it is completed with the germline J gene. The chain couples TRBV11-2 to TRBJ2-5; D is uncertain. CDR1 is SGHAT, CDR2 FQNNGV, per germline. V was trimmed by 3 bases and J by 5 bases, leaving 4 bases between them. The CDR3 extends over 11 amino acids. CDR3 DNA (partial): TGTGCCAGCAGCTTCGGTGAGACC. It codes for CASSFGET. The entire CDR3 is CASSFGETQYF. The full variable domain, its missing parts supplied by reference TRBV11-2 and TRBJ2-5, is EAGVAQSPRYKIIEKRQSVAFWCNPISGHATLYWYQQILGQGPKLLIQFQNNGVVDDSQLPKDRFSAERLKGVDSTLKIQPAKLEDSAVYLCASSFGETQYFGPGTRLLVL.

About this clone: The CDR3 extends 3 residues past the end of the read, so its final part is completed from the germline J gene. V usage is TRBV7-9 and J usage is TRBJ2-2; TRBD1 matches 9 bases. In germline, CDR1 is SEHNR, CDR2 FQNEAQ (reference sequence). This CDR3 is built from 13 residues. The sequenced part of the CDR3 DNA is TGTGCCAGCAGGACAGGGGGGAATGAAAAG. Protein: CASRTGGNEK. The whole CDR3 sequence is CASRTGGNEKLFF.